What follows are 21 T cell receptor beta chains derived from one specimen sequenced in a study of technical replicates of blood from a handful of donors. The assay was immunoSEQ multiplex PCR, and TCRdb's table has in-frame clones only and misses some. The table shows some 91,000 clones, with more than 90% occurring only once. Sequencing was done on a sample of T cells isolated from PBMCs. These receptors all stem from a human donor in good health.

The gene calls are TRBV29-1 and TRBJ2-7; possibly TRBD2 for D (6 bases). Germline values: CDR1 SQVTM, CDR2 ANQGSEA. The CDR3 is 11 amino acids. V was pared by 5 bases and J by 7 bases, with 12 bases between. The CDR3, as DNA: TGCAGCGTTATTACCGGGACTGAGCAGTACTTC. This encodes CSVITGTEQYF.

On this clone itself: At the DNA level, this CDR3 is encoded by other sequences in the same sample as well. The chain joins TRBV6-5 to TRBJ2-7; weak D call: TRBD1 (5 bases). CDR3 length: 14 amino acids. V was pared by 0 bases and J by 2 bases, with 8 bases between. Germline V gene data show CDR1 as MNHEY and CDR2 as SVGAGI. The CDR3 is CASSYSRGPYEQYF. The CDR3 DNA reads as TGTGCCAGCAGTTACTCTAGGGGCCCCTACGAGCAGTACTTC.

The sample holds a few counts of this clone. The chain combines TRBV29-1 with TRBJ1-1; no clear D. This CDR3 is built from 11 residues. The V end lost 5 bases, the J end lost 4 bases, and 8 bases lay between the germline ends. Germline lookup yields CDR1 SQVTM and CDR2 ANQGSEA. The CDR3 coding sequence is TGCAGCGTTCCTTCCCTCACTGAAGCTTTCTTT. Protein: CSVPSLTEAFF.

The V gene is TRBV27, the J gene TRBJ2-1, with 7 nucleotides matching TRBD2. The germline V gene has CDR1 MNHEY and CDR2 SMNVEV (reference sequence). This CDR3 spans 12 amino acids. V lost 3 bases, J lost 8 bases, and 1 base stayed unmatched. The CDR3, as DNA: TGTGCCAGCAGTTTTCTAGCGGATGAGCAGTTCTTC. Its protein product is CASSFLADEQFF.

CDR3 in amino acids: CASSRGPGQGTEAFF. The CDR3 DNA is TGCGCCAGCAGCCGGGGACCGGGACAGGGAACTGAAGCTTTCTTT. The chain employs TRBV4-1 and TRBJ1-1, with 9 bases that match TRBD1. The germline gives CDR1 MGHRA, CDR2 YSYEKL. The CDR3 extends over 15 amino acids. J was trimmed by 5 bases and V by 4 bases; bases with no gene match: 8.

The genes are TRBV25-1 and TRBJ1-2, with 8 bases identical to TRBD1. The CDR3 contains 14 residues. Germline lookup yields CDR1 MGHDK and CDR2 SYGVNS. J was trimmed by 4 bases and V by 8 bases; bases with no gene match: 9. The CDR3 bases are TGTGCCAGCCACGGGACAGGAGGAAGCTATGGCTACACCTTC. This codes for CASHGTGGSYGYTF.

The chain recombines TRBV7-8 with TRBJ2-3; 9 bases line up with TRBD2. Germline trimming cut 5 bases from V and 4 bases from J; bases unmatched to any gene: 10. The CDR3 totals 16 residues. Germline assignment: CDR1 SGHVS and CDR2 FQNEAQ. CDR3 DNA: TGTGCCAGCAGCCCGCTGGGGCGGGGGGGGCCAGATACGCAGTATTTT. This encodes CASSPLGRGGPDTQYF.

This chain's CDR3 is CASSFTNEGVPQHF. CDR3 DNA: TGTGCCAGCAGTTTCACCAACGAAGGGGTGCCCCAGCATTTT. V usage is TRBV28 and J usage is TRBJ1-5; D is possibly TRBD1 (5 bases). Trimming removed 3 bases from V and 9 bases from J, with 15 bases in between. CDR1 is MDHEN and CDR2 is SYDVKM in the germline V gene. The CDR3 covers 14 residues.

This chain connects TRBV11-1 to TRBJ2-1; D possibly corresponds to TRBD1 (6 bases). This CDR3 comprises 15 residues. From germline, CDR1 is SGHAT and CDR2 FQDESV (reference sequence). The V and J ends lost 5 bases and 8 bases respectively, with 19 bases between them. CDR3 in amino acids: CASSREVDRSHEQFF. The CDR3 region has the DNA TGTGCCAGCAGCCGAGAAGTCGACAGGTCCCATGAGCAGTTCTTC.

Details on this clone: At one boundary the junction diverges from the germline segment, which might be a read error. The chain combines TRBV28 with TRBJ2-1; 9 bases agree with TRBD2. The CDR3 is made up of 19 amino acids. CDR1 is MDHEN, CDR2 SYDVKM, per germline. CDR3 coding DNA: TGCTTCAGAGGGGCTAGCGGGGAGATTCGGACGAGCTCCTACAATGAGCAGTTCTTC. It translates to CFRGASGEIRTSSYNEQFF.

The chain uses TRBV2 and TRBJ1-1; D might be TRBD1 (6 bases). From germline, CDR1 is SNHLY and CDR2 FYNNEI. The CDR3 totals 12 residues. V gave up 11 bases and J gave up 5 bases, with 15 bases separating them. The CDR3 DNA reads TGTGCCGGCCGAGGACAGAGAACTGAAGCTTTCTTT. Its protein is CAGRGQRTEAFF.

The chain links TRBV7-9 to TRBJ2-5; D is ambiguous. The V gene lost 1 base and the J gene lost 5 bases, with 8 bases spanning the gap. Looked up from germline, CDR1 is SEHNR and CDR2 is FQNEAQ (reference sequence). The CDR3 contains 13 residues. The CDR3 region has the DNA TGTGCCAGCAGCTTAGTCCCCGCGGAGACCCAGTACTTC. Translated: CASSLVPAETQYF.

The chain uses TRBV6-5 and TRBJ1-2; D is unresolved. Looked up from germline, CDR1 is MNHEY and CDR2 is SVGAGI. This CDR3 has 14 residues. V was pared by 5 bases and J by 2 bases, with 12 bases between. The CDR3, as DNA: TGTGCCAGCAGTAAAACGGTACAGAACTATGGCTACACCTTC. Residues: CASSKTVQNYGYTF.

The CDR3 loop reads CASSQVYQGAYEQYF. Written as DNA, the CDR3 is TGTGCCAGCAGCCAAGTGTACCAGGGGGCGTACGAGCAGTACTTC. The chain links TRBV4-2 to TRBJ2-7; 8 nucleotides align to TRBD1. Looked up from germline, CDR1 is LGHNA and CDR2 is YNFKEQ. The CDR3 length is 15 residues. Trimming at V came to 1 base and at J to 4 bases, leaving 6 bases not matched to a gene.

V usage is TRBV5-1 and J usage is TRBJ1-2, with no clear D. The V gene's germline CDR1 is SGHRS and CDR2 YFSETQ. V lost 0 bases, J lost 6 bases, and 12 bases lay in between. The CDR3 contains 14 residues. Here the CDR3 reads CASSLGHGLDGYTF. The CDR3 coding sequence is TGCGCCAGCAGCTTGGGTCACGGACTCGATGGCTACACCTTC.

As concerns this clone: Sequence at one end of the junction differs from germline and may be a read error. V and J are TRBV15 and TRBJ1-2; no reliable D call. The CDR3 has 13 residues. CDR1 LNHNV and CDR2 YYDKDF come from the germline V gene (reference sequence). For the CDR3, the DNA is TGTGCCACCAGCAGAGGACCCGGGTATGAGCTCCTCTTC. Translating gives CATSRGPGYELLF. Filled out from reference TRBV15 and TRBJ1-2, the complete variable domain reads DAMVIQNPRYQVTQFGKPVTLSCSQTLNHNVMYWYQQKSSQAPKLLFHYYDKDFNNEADTPDNFQSRRPNTSFCFLDIRSPGLGDTAMYLCATSRGPGYELLFGSGTRLTVV.

The chain has TRBV7-9 and TRBJ1-5, with 7 bases identical to TRBD1. V trimming: 1 base; J trimming: 5 bases; junction bases outside the gene matches: 8. Germline loops: CDR1 SEHNR, CDR2 FQNEAQ (reference sequence). The CDR3 is 16 residues long. CDR3 DNA: TGTGCCAGCAGCTTAGACACAGGGGTCCAACATCAGCCCCAGCATTTT. Protein sequence: CASSLDTGVQHQPQHF.

The chain links TRBV27 to TRBJ2-7, with TRBD1 matching 10 bases. The CDR3 has 15 residues. The J segment lost 6 bases and the V segment lost 3 bases, leaving 8 bases of the junction unmatched. Per the germline V gene, CDR1 is MNHEY and CDR2 is SMNVEV (reference sequence). CDR3 region: CASSFRDRGISEQYF. The CDR3 bases are TGTGCCAGCAGTTTCCGGGACAGGGGAATAAGCGAGCAGTACTTC.

CDR3 DNA: TGTGCCAGCAGCTGGGGATACGGGGACACTGAAGCTTTCTTT. Translating it yields CASSWGYGDTEAFF. The V and J genes are TRBV7-9 and TRBJ1-1; no clear D. This CDR3 region has 14 residues. Germline-derived CDR1 and CDR2 are SEHNR and FQNEAQ (reference sequence). V lost 4 bases, J lost 3 bases, and 12 bases lay in between.

V and J are TRBV11-2 and TRBJ2-4; 9 nucleotides agree with TRBD2. V lost 5 bases to trimming and J lost 2 bases; unmatched junction nucleotides: 7. The germline gives CDR1 SGHAT, CDR2 FQNNGV. This CDR3 has 16 amino acids. DNA for the CDR3: TGTGCCAGCAGCCCCGGCGGGGGGGCTTCCAAAAACATTCAGTACTTC. Translated: CASSPGGGASKNIQYF.

V gene TRBV7-9 combines with J gene TRBJ1-2, with D tentatively TRBD1 (5 bases). The germline V and J ends were trimmed by 0 bases and 8 bases, with 13 bases remaining between them. The CDR3 contains 14 residues. Germline CDR1 is SEHNR and CDR2 is FQNEAQ (reference sequence). The CDR3 is CASSLARDLGGYTF. DNA of the CDR3: TGTGCCAGCAGCTTAGCCCGGGACTTAGGGGGCTACACCTTC.